Listed here are 5 T cell receptor beta chains from one sample, sequenced in a study of shared clonotypes between healthy human individuals. Profiled with immunoSEQ multiplex PCR; TCRdb holds only in-frame clones, not every one. In the table there are millions of clones, approximately 95% of which are singletons. The sample taken for sequencing was naive CD4+ T cells from PBMCs. The subset here: CD45RA+ positively selected. The receptors come from a man aged 18 to 30 in good health. Some clones in this sample may be carry-over from other donors' samples.

The V call is TRBV5-1, the J call TRBJ1-3; maybe TRBD1 (6 bases). The CDR3 totals 16 residues. Trimming pared 4 bases from V and 0 bases from J, leaving 14 bases between. The germline CDR1 and CDR2 sequences are SGHRS and YFSETQ. The CDR3 here is CASSEGGPSSGNTIYF. The CDR3 DNA reads TGCGCCAGCAGCGAGGGGGGCCCTAGCTCTGGAAACACCATATATTTT.

The chain is built from TRBV6-6 and TRBJ2-4; D is uncertain. Deletions cut 0 bases from V and 0 bases from J, with 3 bases between. The CDR3 is 14 residues long. The germline CDR1 and CDR2 sequences are MNHNY and SVGAGI (reference sequence). The CDR3 reads CASSYSIAKNIQYF. DNA of the CDR3: TGTGCCAGCAGTTACTCAATAGCCAAAAACATTCAGTACTTC.

This clone was seen only once. J is TRBJ2-3 and V is TRBV10-3, with TRBD2 identical over 12 bases. In germline, CDR1 is ENHRY, CDR2 SYGVKD. With 3 bases clipped from V and 1 base from J, the junction kept 17 bases outside the gene matches. This CDR3 comprises 21 residues. For the CDR3, the DNA is TGTGCCATCAGTGATGCCGGTCGGACGACTAGCGGGAGCCAGGGCACAGATACGCAGTATTTT. The encoded protein is CAISDAGRTTSGSQGTDTQYF.

The chain has TRBV7-2 and TRBJ1-3; no firm D call. Germline V CDR1 and CDR2: SGHTA, FQGNSA. The ends were cut back, 0 bases at V and 4 bases at J, with 4 bases in the middle. There are 13 residues in the CDR3. CDR3 protein: CASSLATGNTIYF. The CDR3 DNA sequence: TGTGCCAGCAGCTTAGCGACCGGAAACACCATATATTTT.

The chain uses TRBV7-6 and TRBJ1-4, with D perhaps matching TRBD1 (5 bases). The germline CDR1 and CDR2 sequences are SGHVS and FNYEAQ. V lost 3 bases and J 3 bases, leaving 11 bases between the germline ends. The CDR3 loop spans 15 amino acids. CDR3 sequence (DNA): TGTGCCAGCAGCTTGATGGGGGGTGCTAATGAAAAACTGTTTTTT. Amino acids: CASSLMGGANEKLFF.